This T cell receptor beta chain originates from a study of beta chain features in type 1 diabetes. Study-level information: Age, gender and cell yields were similar between patients and healthy donors.

Expressed TCRB transcripts got sequenced, as all isolated RNA was reverse transcribed. Reads from naive, central memory and regulatory T cell samples averaged about 3.3 million. Repertoires were generated with immunoSEQ multiplex PCR, while TCRdb's copy carries only in-frame clones and drops some. The repertoire holds about 240,000 clones, with 11% to 15% as singletons. As regards this clone: Its antigen remains unidentified.

Trimming removed 6 bases at V and 0 bases at J, with 15 bases between. Germline-derived CDR1 and CDR2 are SQVTM and ANQGSEA. The length of the CDR3 is 15 residues. Once sorted, every population was more than 98% pure. General study results and limits: Shorter templates may be favored by PCR, equally so in patients and controls. Type 1 diabetes patients had TCRB CDR3s that were shorter (moderately but significantly so) in all four CD4+ subsets.

This chain uses TRBV29-1 with TRBJ1-3, with a weak D call TRBD1 (5 bases). The sample was naive CD4+ T cells from blood. This TCR derives from a man younger than 45 with type 1 diabetes. The CDR3 reads CSVTDSALSGNTIYF. CDR3 nucleotide sequence: TGCAGCGTCACCGACAGCGCCCTCTCTGGAAACACCATATATTTT. Using reference TRBV29-1 and TRBJ1-3 for the parts outside the CDR3, the full variable domain is SAVISQKPSRDICQRGTSLTIQCQVDSQVTMMFWYRQQPGQSLTLIATANQGSEATYESGFVIDKFPISRPNLTFSTLTVSNMSPEDSSIYLCSVTDSALSGNTIYFGEGSWLTVV.